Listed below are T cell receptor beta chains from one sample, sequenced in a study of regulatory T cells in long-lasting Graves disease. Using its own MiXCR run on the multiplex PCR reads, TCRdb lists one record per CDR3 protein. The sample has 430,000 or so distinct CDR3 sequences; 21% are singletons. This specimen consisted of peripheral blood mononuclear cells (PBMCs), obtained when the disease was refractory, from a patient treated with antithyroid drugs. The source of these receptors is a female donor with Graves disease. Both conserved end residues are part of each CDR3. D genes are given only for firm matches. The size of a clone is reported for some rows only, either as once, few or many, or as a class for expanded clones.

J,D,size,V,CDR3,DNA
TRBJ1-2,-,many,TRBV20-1,CSARRGAWGYTF,TGCAGTGCTAGGAGGGGTGCTTGGGGCTACACCTTC
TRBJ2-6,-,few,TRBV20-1,CSAATPPGANVLTF,TGCAGTGCCGCGACACCACCCGGGGCCAACGTCCTGACTTTC
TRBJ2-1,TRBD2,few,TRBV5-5,CASSRGSAETSGRWHEQFF,TGTGCCAGCAGCAGGGGCAGCGCGGAGACTAGCGGGAGGTGGCATGAGCAGTTCTTC
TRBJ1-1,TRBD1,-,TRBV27,CASEDRGRLDTEAFF,TGTGCCAGCGAAGACAGGGGGCGACTAGACACTGAAGCTTTCTTT
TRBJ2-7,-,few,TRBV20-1,CSARVAGRSYEQYF,TGCAGTGCTAGAGTGGCAGGGCGCTCCTACGAGCAGTACTTC
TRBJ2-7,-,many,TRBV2,CASSGQDHSYEQYF,TGTGCCAGCAGTGGACAGGACCACTCCTACGAGCAGTACTTC
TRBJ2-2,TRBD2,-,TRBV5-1,CASSSTPEGSGSYTGELFF,TGCGCCAGCAGCTCCACCCCGGAGGGTAGCGGGAGTTACACCGGGGAGCTGTTTTTT
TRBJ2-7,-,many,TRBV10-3,CAISESPTPYEQYF,TGTGCCATCAGTGAGTCTCCGACCCCCTACGAGCAGTACTTC
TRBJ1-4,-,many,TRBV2,CASSAPGSGNEKLFF,TGTGCCAGCAGTGCCCCAGGCTCTGGAAATGAAAAACTGTTTTTT
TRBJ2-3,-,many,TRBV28,CASSWGFGPGGTDTQYF,TGTGCCAGCAGTTGGGGTTTTGGTCCCGGAGGTACAGATACGCAGTATTTT
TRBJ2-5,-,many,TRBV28,CASSLGQVETQYF,TGTGCCAGCAGTTTGGGCCAGGTGGAGACCCAGTACTTC
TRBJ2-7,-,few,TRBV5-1,CASTRGEEPPYEQYF,TGCGCCAGCACCCGAGGGGAGGAGCCCCCCTACGAGCAGTACTTC
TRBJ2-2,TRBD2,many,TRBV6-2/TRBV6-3,CASSYGLAGETGELFF,TGTGCCAGCAGTTATGGACTAGCGGGAGAAACCGGGGAGCTGTTTTTT
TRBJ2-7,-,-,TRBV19,CASNSQAGTYEQYF,TGTGCCAGTAATTCCCAGGCCGGGACCTACGAGCAGTACTTC
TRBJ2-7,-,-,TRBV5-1,CASSLGRGGYEQYF,TGCGCCAGCAGCTTGGGGAGGGGAGGCTACGAGCAGTACTTC
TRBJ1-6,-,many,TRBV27,CASSLLGNSPLHF,TGTGCCAGCAGTTTATTAGGGAATTCACCCCTCCACTTT
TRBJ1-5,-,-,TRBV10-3,CAISGGGEQPQHF,TGTGCCATCAGTGGGGGAGGGGAGCAGCCCCAGCATTTT
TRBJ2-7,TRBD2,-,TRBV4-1,CASSQSLAGGSYEQYF,TGCGCCAGCAGCCAATCATTAGCGGGAGGTTCCTACGAGCAGTACTTC
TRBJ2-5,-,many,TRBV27,CASRTQGKETQYF,TGTGCCAGCAGGACACAGGGAAAAGAGACCCAGTACTTC
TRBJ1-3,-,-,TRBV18,CASSPVDSFNGNTIYF,TGTGCCAGCTCACCGGTGGACAGTTTCAATGGAAACACCATATATTTT
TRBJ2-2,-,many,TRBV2,CASRDLANTGELFF,TGTGCCAGCAGAGATCTCGCGAACACCGGGGAGCTGTTTTTT
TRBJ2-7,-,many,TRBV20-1,CSAPDNSYEQYF,TGCAGTGCTCCGGACAACTCCTACGAGCAGTACTTC
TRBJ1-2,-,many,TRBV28,CASSAGTVYGYTF,TGTGCCAGCAGTGCCGGGACGGTCTATGGCTACACCTTC
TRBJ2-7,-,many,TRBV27,CASSNYPTDYEQYF,TGTGCCAGCAGTAACTACCCGACGGACTACGAGCAGTACTTC
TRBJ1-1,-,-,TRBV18,CASSQTDSNTEAFF,TGTGCCAGCTCACAGACGGACAGCAACACTGAAGCTTTCTTT
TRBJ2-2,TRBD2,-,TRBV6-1,CASSEKTSGGNTGELFF,TGTGCCAGCAGTGAAAAAACGAGCGGGGGGAACACCGGGGAGCTGTTTTTT
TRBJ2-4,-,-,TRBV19,CASSVEESNIQYF,TGTGCCAGTAGTGTGGAGGAATCGAACATTCAGTACTTC
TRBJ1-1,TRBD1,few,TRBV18,CASSPGVTGITEAFF,TGTGCCAGCTCACCTGGGGTGACAGGGATTACTGAAGCTTTCTTT
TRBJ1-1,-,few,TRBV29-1,CSVDRSDMNTEAFF,TGCAGCGTTGACAGGTCAGATATGAACACTGAAGCTTTCTTT
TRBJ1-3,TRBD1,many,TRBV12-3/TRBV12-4,CASSPGQARNTIYF,TGTGCCAGCAGTCCCGGACAGGCCCGAAACACCATATATTTT
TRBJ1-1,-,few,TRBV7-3,CASARLSNTEAFF,TGTGCCAGCGCGAGACTCTCGAACACTGAAGCTTTCTTT
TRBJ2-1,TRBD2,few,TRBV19,CASSKVRLADNEQFF,TGTGCCAGTAGTAAAGTGCGACTAGCTGACAATGAGCAGTTCTTC
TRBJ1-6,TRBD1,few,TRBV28,CASSGGQTYNSPLHF,TGTGCCAGCAGTGGGGGACAGACTTATAATTCACCCCTCCACTTT
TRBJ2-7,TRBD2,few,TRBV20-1,CSARAAAGEVEQYF,TGCAGTGCTAGAGCGGCAGCGGGAGAGGTCGAGCAGTACTTC
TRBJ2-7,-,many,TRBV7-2,CASSVSIADSSYEQYF,TGTGCCAGCAGCGTTTCGATAGCGGACTCCTCCTACGAGCAGTACTTC
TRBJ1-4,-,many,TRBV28,CASRSDSTNEKLFF,TGTGCCAGCAGGTCGGACTCAACTAATGAAAAACTGTTTTTT
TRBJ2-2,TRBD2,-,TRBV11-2,CASSLGLAVRELFF,TGTGCCAGCAGCTTAGGACTAGCGGTCAGAGAGCTGTTTTTT